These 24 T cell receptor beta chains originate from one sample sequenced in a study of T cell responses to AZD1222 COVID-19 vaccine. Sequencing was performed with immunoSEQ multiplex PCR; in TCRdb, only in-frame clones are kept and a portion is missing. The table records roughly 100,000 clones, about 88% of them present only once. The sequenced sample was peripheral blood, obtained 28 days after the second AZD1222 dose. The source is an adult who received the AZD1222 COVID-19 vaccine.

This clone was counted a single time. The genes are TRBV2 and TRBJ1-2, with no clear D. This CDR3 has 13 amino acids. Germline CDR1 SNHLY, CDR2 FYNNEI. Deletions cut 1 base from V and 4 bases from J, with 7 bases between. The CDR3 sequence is CASSEDSPYGYTF. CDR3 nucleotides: TGTGCCAGCAGTGAAGACAGCCCCTATGGCTACACCTTC.

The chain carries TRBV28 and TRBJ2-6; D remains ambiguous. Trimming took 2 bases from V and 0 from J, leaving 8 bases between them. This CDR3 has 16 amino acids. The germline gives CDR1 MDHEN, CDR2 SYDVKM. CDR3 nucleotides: TGTGCCAGCAGTTTAACGAGAAGCTCTGGGGCCAACGTCCTGACTTTC. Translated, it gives CASSLTRSSGANVLTF.

CDR3 sequence: CASRAWRSNQPQHF. CDR3 nucleotide sequence: TGTGCCAGTAGAGCATGGAGGAGCAATCAGCCCCAGCATTTT. The rearrangement links TRBV19 to TRBJ1-5; D not certain. Trimming stripped 6 bases from V and 1 base from J, with 10 bases between. Looked up from germline, CDR1 is LNHDA and CDR2 is SQIVND (reference sequence). The CDR3 is made up of 14 amino acids.

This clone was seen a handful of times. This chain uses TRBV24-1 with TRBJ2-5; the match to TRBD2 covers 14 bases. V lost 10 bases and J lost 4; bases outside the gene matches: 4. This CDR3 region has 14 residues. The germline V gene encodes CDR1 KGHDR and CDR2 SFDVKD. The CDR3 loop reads CATGLAGVRETQYF. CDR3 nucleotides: TGTGCCACGGGACTAGCGGGAGTGCGAGAGACCCAGTACTTC.

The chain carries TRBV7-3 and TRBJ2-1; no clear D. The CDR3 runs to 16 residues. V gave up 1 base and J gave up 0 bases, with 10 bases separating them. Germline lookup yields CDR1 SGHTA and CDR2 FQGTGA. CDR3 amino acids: CASSLMPLDSYNEQFF. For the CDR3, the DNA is TGTGCCAGCAGCTTAATGCCACTCGACTCCTACAATGAGCAGTTCTTC.

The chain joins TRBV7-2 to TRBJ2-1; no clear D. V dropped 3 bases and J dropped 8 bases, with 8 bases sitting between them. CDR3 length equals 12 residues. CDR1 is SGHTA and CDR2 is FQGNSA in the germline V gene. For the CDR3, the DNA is TGTGCCAGCAGCTTGATCTTGGATGAGCAGTTCTTC. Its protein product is CASSLILDEQFF.

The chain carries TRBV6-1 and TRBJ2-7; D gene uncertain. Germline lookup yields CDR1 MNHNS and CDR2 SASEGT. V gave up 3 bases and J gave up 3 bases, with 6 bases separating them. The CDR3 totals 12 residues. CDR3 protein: CASSDLLYEQYF. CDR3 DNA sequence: TGTGCCAGCAGTGATCTACTCTACGAGCAGTACTTC.

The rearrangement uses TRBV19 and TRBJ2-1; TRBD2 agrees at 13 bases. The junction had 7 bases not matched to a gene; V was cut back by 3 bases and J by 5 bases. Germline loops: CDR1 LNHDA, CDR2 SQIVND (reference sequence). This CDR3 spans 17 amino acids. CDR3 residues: CASSISGLAGVNNEQFF. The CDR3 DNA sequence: TGTGCCAGTAGTATTTCAGGACTAGCGGGAGTAAACAATGAGCAGTTCTTC.

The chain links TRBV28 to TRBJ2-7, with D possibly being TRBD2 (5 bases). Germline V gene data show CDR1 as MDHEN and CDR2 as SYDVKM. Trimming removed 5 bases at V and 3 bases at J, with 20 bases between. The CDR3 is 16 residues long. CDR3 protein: CASSPSKPQRNYEQYF. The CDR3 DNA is TGTGCCAGCAGTCCCTCTAAACCCCAGCGGAACTACGAGCAGTACTTC. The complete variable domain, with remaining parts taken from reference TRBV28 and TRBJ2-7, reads DVKVTQSSRYLVKRTGEKVFLECVQDMDHENMFWYRQDPGLGLRLIYFSYDVKMKEKGDIPEGYSVSREKKERFSLILESASTNQTSMYLCASSPSKPQRNYEQYFGPGTRLTVT.

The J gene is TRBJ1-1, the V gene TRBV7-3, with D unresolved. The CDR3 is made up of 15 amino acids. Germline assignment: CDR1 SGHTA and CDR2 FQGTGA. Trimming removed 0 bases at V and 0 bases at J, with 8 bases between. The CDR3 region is CASSLTAGMNTEAFF. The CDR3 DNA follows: TGTGCCAGCAGCTTAACGGCTGGAATGAACACTGAAGCTTTCTTT.

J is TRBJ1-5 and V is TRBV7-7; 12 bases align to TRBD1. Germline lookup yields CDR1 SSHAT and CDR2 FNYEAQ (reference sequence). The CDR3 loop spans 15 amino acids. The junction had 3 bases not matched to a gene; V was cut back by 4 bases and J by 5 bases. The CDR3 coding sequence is TGTGCCAGCAGCTCGGGGGACAGGGGGCATCAGCCCCAGCATTTT. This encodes CASSSGDRGHQPQHF.

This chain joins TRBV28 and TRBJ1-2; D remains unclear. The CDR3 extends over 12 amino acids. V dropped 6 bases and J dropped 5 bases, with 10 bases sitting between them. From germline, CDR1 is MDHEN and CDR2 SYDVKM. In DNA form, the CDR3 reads TGTGCCAGCAGGCGGACGGTTTATGGCTACACCTTC. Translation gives CASRRTVYGYTF.

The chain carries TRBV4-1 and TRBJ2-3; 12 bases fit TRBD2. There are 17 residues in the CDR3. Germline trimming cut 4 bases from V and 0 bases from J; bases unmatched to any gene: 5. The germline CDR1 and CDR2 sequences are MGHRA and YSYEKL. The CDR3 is CASSRDGTSGSTDTQYF. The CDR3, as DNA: TGCGCCAGCAGCCGAGACGGGACTAGCGGGAGCACAGATACGCAGTATTTT.

CDR3 residues: CASSPWTVNTEAFF. The CDR3 nucleotides are TGTGCCAGCAGCCCGTGGACAGTGAACACTGAAGCTTTCTTT. The chain recombines TRBV7-8 with TRBJ1-1, with a weak D call TRBD1 (6 bases). V lost 5 bases, J lost 0 bases, and 10 bases lay in between. The germline V gene encodes CDR1 SGHVS and CDR2 FQNEAQ. This CDR3 has 14 amino acids.

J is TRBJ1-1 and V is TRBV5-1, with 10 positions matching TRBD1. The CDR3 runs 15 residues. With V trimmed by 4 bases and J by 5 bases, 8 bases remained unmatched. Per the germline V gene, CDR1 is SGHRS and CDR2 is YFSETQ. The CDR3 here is CASSVWTGGSTEAFF. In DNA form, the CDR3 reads TGCGCCAGCAGCGTCTGGACAGGGGGGAGTACTGAAGCTTTCTTT.

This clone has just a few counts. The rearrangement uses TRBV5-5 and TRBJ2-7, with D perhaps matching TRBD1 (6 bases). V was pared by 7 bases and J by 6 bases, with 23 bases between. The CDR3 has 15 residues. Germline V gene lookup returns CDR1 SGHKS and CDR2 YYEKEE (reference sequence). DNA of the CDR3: TGTGCCAGCCAAGGCCGCCTAAGGGGGACCGGCGAGCAGTACTTC. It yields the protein CASQGRLRGTGEQYF.

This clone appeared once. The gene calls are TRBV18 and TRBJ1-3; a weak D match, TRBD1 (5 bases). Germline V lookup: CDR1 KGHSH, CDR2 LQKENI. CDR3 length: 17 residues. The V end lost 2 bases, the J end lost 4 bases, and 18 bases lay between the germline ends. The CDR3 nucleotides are TGTGCCAGCTCACCAGTTGAGGGGCCCGCGTCCGGAAACACCATATATTTT. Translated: CASSPVEGPASGNTIYF.

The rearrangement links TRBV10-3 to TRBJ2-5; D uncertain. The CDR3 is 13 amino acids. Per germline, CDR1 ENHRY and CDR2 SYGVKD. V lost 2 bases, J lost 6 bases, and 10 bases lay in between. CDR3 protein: CAISEAPRQTQYF. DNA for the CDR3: TGTGCCATCAGTGAGGCCCCCAGGCAGACCCAGTACTTC.

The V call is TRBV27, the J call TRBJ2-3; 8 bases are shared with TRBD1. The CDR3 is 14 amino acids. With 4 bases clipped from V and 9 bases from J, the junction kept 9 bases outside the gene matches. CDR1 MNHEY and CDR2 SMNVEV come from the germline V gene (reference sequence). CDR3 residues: CASSSGTGPNTQYF. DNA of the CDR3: TGTGCCAGCAGTTCCGGGACAGGTCCGAACACGCAGTATTTT.

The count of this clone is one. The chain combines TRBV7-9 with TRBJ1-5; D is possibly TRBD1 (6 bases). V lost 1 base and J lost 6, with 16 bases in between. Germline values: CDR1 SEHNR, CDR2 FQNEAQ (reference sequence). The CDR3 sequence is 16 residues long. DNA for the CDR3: TGTGCCAGCAGCTTAGGCGGCAGGGGAAACGGTCAGCCCCAGCATTTT. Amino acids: CASSLGGRGNGQPQHF.

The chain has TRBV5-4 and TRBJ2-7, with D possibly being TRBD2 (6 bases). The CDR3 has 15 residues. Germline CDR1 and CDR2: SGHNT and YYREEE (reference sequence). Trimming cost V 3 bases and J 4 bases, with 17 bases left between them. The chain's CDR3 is CASSSGTSLGYEQYF. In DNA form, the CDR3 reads TGTGCCAGCAGCTCCGGGACTTCGCTAGGGTACGAGCAGTACTTC.

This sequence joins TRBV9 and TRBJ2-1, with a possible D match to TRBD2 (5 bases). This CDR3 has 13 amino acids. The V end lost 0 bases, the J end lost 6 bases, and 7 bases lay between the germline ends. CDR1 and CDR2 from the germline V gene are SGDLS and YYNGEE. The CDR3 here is CASSVGLINEQFF. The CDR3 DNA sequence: TGTGCCAGCAGCGTAGGACTAATCAATGAGCAGTTCTTC.

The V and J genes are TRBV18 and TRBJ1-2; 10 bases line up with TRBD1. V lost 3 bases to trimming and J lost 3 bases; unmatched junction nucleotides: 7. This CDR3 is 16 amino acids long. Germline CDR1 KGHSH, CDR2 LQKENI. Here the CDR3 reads CASSPRQGAEYYGYTF. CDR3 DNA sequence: TGTGCCAGCTCACCTCGACAGGGGGCAGAGTACTATGGCTACACCTTC. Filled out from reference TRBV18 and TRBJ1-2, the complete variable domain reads NAGVMQNPRHLVRRRGQEARLRCSPMKGHSHVYWYRQLPEEGLKFMVYLQKENIIDESGMPKERFSAEFPKEGPSILRIQQVVRGDSAAYFCASSPRQGAEYYGYTFGSGTRLTVV.

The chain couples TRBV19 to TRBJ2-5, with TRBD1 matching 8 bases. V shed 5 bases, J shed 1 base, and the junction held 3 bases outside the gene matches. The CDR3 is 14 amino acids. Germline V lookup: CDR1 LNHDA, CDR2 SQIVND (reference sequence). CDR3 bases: TGTGCCAGTAGTCCGGACAGGGTCCAAGAGACCCAGTACTTC. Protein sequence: CASSPDRVQETQYF.